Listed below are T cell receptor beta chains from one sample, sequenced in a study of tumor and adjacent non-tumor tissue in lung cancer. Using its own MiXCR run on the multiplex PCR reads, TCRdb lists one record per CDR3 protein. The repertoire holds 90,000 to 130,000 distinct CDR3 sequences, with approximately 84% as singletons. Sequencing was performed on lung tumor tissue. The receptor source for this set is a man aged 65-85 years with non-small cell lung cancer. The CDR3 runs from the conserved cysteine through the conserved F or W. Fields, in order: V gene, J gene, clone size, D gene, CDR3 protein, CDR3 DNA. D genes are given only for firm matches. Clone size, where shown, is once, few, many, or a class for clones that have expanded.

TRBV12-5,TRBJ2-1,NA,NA,CSSGSKLVGGPSGEQFF,TGTTCTAGTGGTTCGAAACTAGTGGGGGGCCCCTCGGGTGAGCAGTTCTTC
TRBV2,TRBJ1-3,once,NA,CASSEVRGNSGNTIYF,TGTGCCAGCAGTGAGGTCAGGGGTAACTCTGGAAACACCATATATTTT
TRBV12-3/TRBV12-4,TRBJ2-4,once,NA,CASSSTDSSINIQYF,TGTGCCAGTAGTTCAACCGACAGCTCAATAAACATTCAGTACTTC
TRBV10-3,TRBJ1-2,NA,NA,CAISAEKSNGFTF,TGTGCCATCAGTGCTGAGAAAAGCAACGGCTTCACCTTC
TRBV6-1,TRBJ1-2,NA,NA,CANSLRDKSNYGYTF,TGTGCCAACAGCCTGCGGGACAAGTCTAACTATGGTTACACCTTC
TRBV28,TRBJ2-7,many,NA,CASRGQIRERQYF,TGTGCCAGCAGGGGGCAAATCAGGGAGCGGCAGTACTTC
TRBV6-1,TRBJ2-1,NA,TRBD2,CASTGGGSYNEQFF,TGTGCCAGCACGGGGGGAGGCTCCTATAATGAGCAGTTCTTC
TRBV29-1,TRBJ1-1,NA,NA,CRVMAERPEAFF,TGCAGGGTTATGGCCGAGAGGCCTGAAGCTTTCTTT
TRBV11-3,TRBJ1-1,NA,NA,CASSSLRDTEALF,TGTGCCAGTAGCTCACTTCGGGACACTGAAGCTCTCTTT
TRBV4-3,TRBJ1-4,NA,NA,CASNQRGGHEKLFF,TGCGCAAGCAACCAAAGGGGGGGCCATGAAAAACTGTTTTTT
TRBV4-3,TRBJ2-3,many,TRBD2,CASSQDLAGGPDTQYF,TGCGCCAGCAGCCAAGATCTAGCGGGAGGGCCAGATACGCAGTATTTT
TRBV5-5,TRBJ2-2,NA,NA,CASTPGLGVTGELFF,TGTGCCAGCACCCCGGGATTAGGAGTTACCGGGGAGCTGTTTTTT
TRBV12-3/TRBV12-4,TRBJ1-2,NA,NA,CACTLGHGYTF,TGTGCCTGCACCCTGGGACACGGCTACACCTTC
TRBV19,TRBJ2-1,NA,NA,CASRGSYSEQFF,TGTGCCAGTAGGGGCTCCTACAGTGAGCAGTTCTTC
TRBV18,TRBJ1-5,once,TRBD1,CAISLDRGDVAQPQHF,TGTGCCATCTCATTGGACAGGGGGGACGTCGCTCAGCCCCAGCATTTT
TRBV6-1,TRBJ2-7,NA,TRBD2,CASSEPAGGPSTAGEQYF,TGTGCCAGCAGTGAACCAGCGGGAGGCCCCTCGACGGCTGGAGAACAGTACTTC
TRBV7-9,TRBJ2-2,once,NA,CASSAGQNSTGELFF,TGCGCCAGCAGCGCGGGACAGAACAGCACCGGGGAGCTGTTTTTT
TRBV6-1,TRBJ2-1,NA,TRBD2,CASSDLGGPGLFAYNEQFF,TGTGCCAGCAGTGATCTGGGAGGGCCGGGGTTGTTCGCCTACAATGAGCAGTTCTTC
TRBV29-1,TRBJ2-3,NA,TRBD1,CSLLPYVTGGDIDTQYF,TGCAGCTTACTCCCGTATGTGACAGGGGGGGACATAGACACGCAGTATTTT
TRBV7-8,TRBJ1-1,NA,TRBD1,CASSPLDRGHGITEAFF,TGTGCCAGCAGCCCGCTGGACAGGGGACACGGGATCACTGAAGCTTTCTTT
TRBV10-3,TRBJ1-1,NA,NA,CAIRERDTEAFF,TGTGCTATCCGTGAGCGCGACACTGAAGCTTTCTTT
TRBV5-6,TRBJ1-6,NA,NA,CASSLAGEQNNSPLHF,TGTGCCAGCAGCTTGGCAGGGGAACAGAATAATTCACCCCTCCACTTT
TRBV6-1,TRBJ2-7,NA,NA,CASRRAGSYEQHF,TGTGCGAGCAGAAGAGCGGGCTCCTATGAGCAGCACTTC
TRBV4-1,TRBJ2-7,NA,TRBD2,CASNRTLAGDGDEQYF,TGCGCCAGCAACCGGACACTAGCGGGAGATGGGGACGAGCAATACTTC
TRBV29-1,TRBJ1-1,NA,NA,CSVLAERPETFF,TGCAGCGTTCTTGCGGAGAGGCCTGAAACTTTCTTT
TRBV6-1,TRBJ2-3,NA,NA,CASSEEGIGGADTLYF,TGTGCCAGCAGTGAAGAAGGCATCGGAGGAGCAGATACGCTGTATTTT
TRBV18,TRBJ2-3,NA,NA,CVSSHTGRQASTDTQYF,TGTGTCAGCTCACATACCGGAAGACAGGCTAGCACAGATACGCAGTATTTT
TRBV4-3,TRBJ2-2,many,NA,CASSRVTTTGELFF,TGCGCCAGCAGCCGGGTCACAACCACCGGGGAGCTGTTTTTT
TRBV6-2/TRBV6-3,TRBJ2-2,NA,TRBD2,CTSSCFASGRAGTGELFF,TGTACCAGCAGTTGTTTTGCTAGCGGGAGGGCCGGAACCGGGGAGCTGTTCTTT
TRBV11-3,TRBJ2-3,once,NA,CTSTRREVSIDKQYF,TGTACCAGCACCCGTCGGGAAGTAAGCATAGATAAGCAGTATTTT
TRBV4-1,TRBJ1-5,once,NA,CASSRTDSHSNQPQHF,TGCGCGAGCAGCCGAACGGACAGCCATAGCAATCAGCCCCAGCATTTT
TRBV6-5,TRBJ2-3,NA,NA,CARSYSPGRITDTQYF,TGTGCCAGAAGTTACTCTCCTGGTAGGATCACAGATACGCAGTATTTT
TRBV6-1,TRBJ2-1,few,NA,CANTLRGGIGSNEQFF,TGTGCCAACACCCTAAGGGGGGGCATCGGGTCCAATGAGCAATTCTTC
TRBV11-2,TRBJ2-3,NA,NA,CANSLGGTGTQYF,TGTGCCAACAGTTTAGGCGGCACAGGTACGCAGTATTTT
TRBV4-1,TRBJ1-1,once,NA,CASNQVGVRAEAFF,TGCGCCAGCAACCAAGTGGGGGTTCGGGCTGAAGCTTTCTTT
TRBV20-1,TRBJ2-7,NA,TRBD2,CSVSNSGLAIYDQYF,TGCAGTGTTAGTAACTCGGGACTAGCGATTTACGACCAGTACTTC
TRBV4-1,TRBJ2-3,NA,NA,CADSQGVQRSTDTQYF,TGCGCCGACAGCCAAGGTGTACAGCGTAGCACAGATACGCAGTATTTT
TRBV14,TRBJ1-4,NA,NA,CAGSLTRWSGPRGANEKLFF,TGTGCCGGCAGCCTAACTCGGTGGTCAGGGCCCAGGGGAGCTAATGAAAAACTGTTTTTT
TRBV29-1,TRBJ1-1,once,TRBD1,CSVEQGATGTEASF,TGCAGCGTTGAACAGGGGGCTACTGGCACTGAAGCTTCCTTT
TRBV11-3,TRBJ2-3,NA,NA,CASSSAPQDLTDTQYF,TGTGCCAGCAGCTCAGCCCCCCAGGATTTAACAGATACGCAGTATTTT
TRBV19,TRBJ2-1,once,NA,CASRRRLSEQFF,TGTGCCAGTAGGAGAAGACTATCCGAGCAGTTCTTC
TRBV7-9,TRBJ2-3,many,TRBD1,CASSYPRGRTGADTQYF,TGTGCCAGCAGCTACCCCCGGGGGCGGACAGGGGCAGATACGCAGTATTTT
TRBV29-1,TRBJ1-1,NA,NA,CSVEHGAVGTEAFF,TGCAGCGTTGAACATGGGGCTGTTGGCACTGAAGCTTTCTTT
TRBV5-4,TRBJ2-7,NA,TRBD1,CASSKGWDSGGEQYF,TGTGCCAGCAGCAAGGGTTGGGACAGTGGAGGCGAGCAGTATTTC
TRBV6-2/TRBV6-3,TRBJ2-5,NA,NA,CANSPRGLGIRETQYF,TGTGCCAACAGCCCCCGTGGACTGGGGATTAGGGAGACCCAGTACTTC
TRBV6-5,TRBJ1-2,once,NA,CASSYSPVGHYGYTF,TGTGCCAGCAGTTACTCACCGGTGGGTCACTATGGCTACACCTTC
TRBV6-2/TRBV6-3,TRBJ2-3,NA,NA,CASSYPITVGHQDTQYF,TGTGCCAGTAGTTACCCGATAACAGTAGGTCACCAGGATACGCAGTATTTT
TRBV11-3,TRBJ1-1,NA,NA,CASSLMVGAMNIEVFF,TGTGCCAGCAGCTTAATGGTTGGGGCTATGAATATTGAAGTTTTCTTT
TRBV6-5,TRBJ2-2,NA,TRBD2,CATSPNIPSLSGELFF,TGTGCCACCAGCCCTAATATCCCGTCGTTGAGCGGGGAGTTGTTTTTT
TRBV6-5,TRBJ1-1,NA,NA,CAGIYTRTGAGDAFF,TGTGCCGGCATTTACACTCGGACTGGGGCAGGCGATGCTTTCTTT
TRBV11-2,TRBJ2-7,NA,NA,CASNPPVGTPTYEQYF,TGTGCCAGTAACCCCCCCGTCGGGACACCAACCTACGAGCAGTACTTC
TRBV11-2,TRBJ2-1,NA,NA,CASGPQVGGEQFF,TGTGCCAGCGGCCCCCAGGTGGGCGGTGAGCAGTTCTTC
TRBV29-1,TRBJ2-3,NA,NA,CSANDGQRTDTQFF,TGCAGCGCAAACGACGGCCAGAGGACAGATACCCAGTTTTTT
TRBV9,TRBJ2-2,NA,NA,CASSVVLDPNTGELFF,TGTGCCAGCAGCGTAGTCCTAGACCCGAACACCGGGGAGCTGTTTTTT
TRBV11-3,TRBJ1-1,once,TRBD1,CASNLKTGWMNIEAIF,TGTGCCAGCAACTTAAAGACAGGGTGGATGAACATTGAAGCTATCTTT